What follows is one TCR beta chain and its context. The data stem from a study of blood T cell repertoires in COVID-19. The CDR3 is 13 amino acids. The germline gives CDR1 SEHNR, CDR2 FQNEAQ (reference sequence). Trimming removed 2 bases at V and 6 bases at J, with 11 bases between. The protocol was immunoSEQ multiplex PCR, while the TCRdb copy is restricted to in-frame clones and leaves out a portion. The sample consists of under 200,000 clones, approximately 91% of them appearing once. V gene TRBV7-9 combines with J gene TRBJ2-7, with D unclear. Sequenced: peripheral blood. The clonotype comes from a man between 18 and 29 years old with COVID-19, enrolled during active disease. The CDR3 coding sequence is TGTGCCAGCAGCTTAACAGCAACGGCCGAGCAGTACTTC. Protein sequence: CASSLTATAEQYF. Drawing the rest from reference TRBV7-9 and TRBJ2-7, the complete variable domain is DTGVSQNPRHKITKRGQNVTFRCDPISEHNRLYWYRQTLGQGPEFLTYFQNEAQLEKSRLLSDRFSAERPKGSFSTLEIQRTEQGDSAMYLCASSLTATAEQYFGPGTRLTVT.